A single sample gave rise to the 8 T cell receptor beta chains below, sequenced in a study of T-cell memory formation after mild COVID-19. TCRdb passed the 5' RACE reads through MiXCR, listing each CDR3 protein once. The sample shows 450,000 to 650,000 distinct CDR3 sequences, around 21% of them seen only once. The specimen was PBMCs or a T cell subset sorted from them (not recorded which). These receptors all stem from an adult woman who had mild COVID-19 (a few samples of this study predate the infection). Cell type and time point are not known.

The V gene is TRBV6-2 or TRBV6-3, the J gene TRBJ2-3, with 10 nucleotides matching TRBD2. This CDR3 is 17 amino acids long. CDR1 is MNHEY, CDR2 SVGEGT, per germline. V lost 4 bases, J lost 2 bases, and 9 bases stayed unmatched. The CDR3 DNA is TGTGCCAGCAGTTCAGGGGCTAGCGGGGGCTTCACAGATACGCAGTATTTT. Its protein is CASSSGASGGFTDTQYF.

The J gene is TRBJ1-2, the V gene TRBV20-1, with TRBD1 matching over 10 bases. Germline V gene data show CDR1 as DFQATT and CDR2 as SNEGSKA (reference sequence). V shed 4 bases and J 6 bases; nucleotides not matched to a gene: 5. CDR3 size: 13 residues. CDR3 DNA sequence: TGCAGTGCTACCCGACAGGGGGCGGATGGCTACACCTTC. Its protein product is CSATRQGADGYTF.

This clonotype was seen repeatedly, ten times or more. The J gene is TRBJ2-3, the V gene TRBV11-2; D unclear. Between the trimmed V and J ends, which lost 5 bases and 4 bases, there was a span of 13 bases. Germline CDR1 SGHAT, CDR2 FQNNGV. The CDR3 extends over 14 amino acids. In DNA form, the CDR3 reads TGTGCCAGCAGCCCCCCGGGCGAGGCAGATACGCAGTATTTT. Its translation is CASSPPGEADTQYF.

The V call is TRBV12-3 or TRBV12-4, the J call TRBJ2-3; 8 nucleotides line up with TRBD1. CDR3 length: 16 amino acids. The V gene end was trimmed by 5 bases and the J gene end by 2 bases; junction bases not matched to a gene: 9. The CDR3 DNA reads TGTGCCAGCAGTCCAGGGACAGGAAAGAACACAGATACGCAGTATTTT. Translating gives CASSPGTGKNTDTQYF.

The table lists this clonotype with a few counts. The chain combines TRBV20-1 with TRBJ2-5; the D call may be TRBD1 or TRBD2 (5 bases each). This CDR3 is built from 10 residues. Trimming shortened V by 1 base and J by 9 bases, and 6 bases separated the two germline ends. Germline CDR1 reads DFQATT; CDR2 reads SNEGSKA (reference sequence). CDR3 DNA: TGCAGTGCTAGAGTGGGGGCCCAGTACTTC. Protein sequence: CSARVGAQYF.

The chain couples TRBV29-1 to TRBJ2-2, with TRBD2 identical over 7 bases. V lost 3 bases to trimming and J lost 6 bases; unmatched junction nucleotides: 10. Germline CDR1 SQVTM, CDR2 ANQGSEA. CDR3 size: 15 residues. The CDR3 DNA follows: TGCAGCGTTGATGGCGGGAGAGGCGGGGCCGGGGAGCTGTTTTTT. Translating gives CSVDGGRGGAGELFF.

This clonotype came up a few times. The chain has TRBV15 and TRBJ1-1, with D uncertain. V lost 8 bases to trimming and J lost 6 bases, with 13 bases between them. Germline CDR1 is LNHNV and CDR2 is YYDKDF (reference sequence). The CDR3 is made up of 12 amino acids. For the CDR3, the DNA is TGTGCCACCCAGACACCGGGATCTGAAGCTTTCTTT. Residues: CATQTPGSEAFF.

This clonotype was counted ten times or more. The rearrangement uses TRBV5-5 and TRBJ1-1; D call uncertain. The CDR3 is made up of 14 amino acids. The V gene lost 4 bases and the J gene lost 1 base, with 11 bases spanning the gap. The V gene's germline CDR1 is SGHKS and CDR2 YYEKEE (reference sequence). CDR3: CASSTDRRNTEAFF. The DNA for the CDR3 is TGTGCCAGCAGCACGGACCGCCGGAACACTGAAGCTTTCTTT.